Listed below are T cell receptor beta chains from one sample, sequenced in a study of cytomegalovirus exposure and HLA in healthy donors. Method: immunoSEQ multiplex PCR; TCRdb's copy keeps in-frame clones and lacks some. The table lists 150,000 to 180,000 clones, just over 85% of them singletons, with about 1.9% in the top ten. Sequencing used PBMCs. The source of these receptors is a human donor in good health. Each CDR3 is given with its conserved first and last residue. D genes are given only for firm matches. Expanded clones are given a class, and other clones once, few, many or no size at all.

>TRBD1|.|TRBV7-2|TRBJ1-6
TGTGCCAGCAGCTTAGGACAGGGGCTTGTTTCACCCCTCCACTTT
CASSLGQGLVSPLHF
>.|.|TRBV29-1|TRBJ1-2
TGCAGCGTTGATCGGGTTACCTATGGCTACACCTTC
CSVDRVTYGYTF
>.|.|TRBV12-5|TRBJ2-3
TGTGCTAGTGGTTTGATTCAAGATACGCAGTATTTT
CASGLIQDTQYF
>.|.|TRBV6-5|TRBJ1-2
TGTGCCAGCAGTTACTCCGGGGTTAACTATGGCTACACCTTC
CASSYSGVNYGYTF
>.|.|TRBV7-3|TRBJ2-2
TGTGCCAGCAGCTTATATCTTAGCACCGGGGAGCTGTTTTTT
CASSLYLSTGELFF
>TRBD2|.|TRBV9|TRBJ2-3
TGTGCCAGCAGTCTACTAGCGGGGGGCACAGATACGCAGTATTTT
CASSLLAGGTDTQYF
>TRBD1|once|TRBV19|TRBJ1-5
TGTGCTACAGCCAGGGGGTTTATTAATCAGCCCCAGCATTTT
CATARGFINQPQHF
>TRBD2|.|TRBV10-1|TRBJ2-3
TGCGCCAGCTCTACGGGAGGGGCAGATACGCAGTATTTT
CASSTGGADTQYF
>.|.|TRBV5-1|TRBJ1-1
TGCGCCAGCAGCCAAAATCAGGGGCGGGAGTCTGAAGCTTTCTTT
CASSQNQGRESEAFF
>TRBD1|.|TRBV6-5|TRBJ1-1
TGTGCCAGCAGTACAGGGGTCCCGAACACTGAAGCTTTCTTT
CASSTGVPNTEAFF
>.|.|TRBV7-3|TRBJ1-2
TGTGCCAGCAGCCCCGGGGGGCCTTATAACTATGGCTACACCTTC
CASSPGGPYNYGYTF
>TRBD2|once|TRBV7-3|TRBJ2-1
TGTGCCAGCAGCTCCACTAGCGGGGCGTCCTACAATGAGCAGTTCTTC
CASSSTSGASYNEQFF
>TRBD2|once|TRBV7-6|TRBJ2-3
TGTGCCAGCAGTTCAGAAGTAGCGGGTCACTCGAGGGATACGCAGTATTTT
CASSSEVAGHSRDTQYF
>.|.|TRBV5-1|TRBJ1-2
TGCGCCAGCAGCCCCGGAGGCCTGGGGGGCTATGGCTACACCTTC
CASSPGGLGGYGYTF
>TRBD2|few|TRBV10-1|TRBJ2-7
TGCGCCAGCAGTGAGGGGGCCCTTGGGAGGGGAGCATCCTACGAGCAGTACTTC
CASSEGALGRGASYEQYF
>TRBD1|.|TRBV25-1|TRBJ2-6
TGTGCCAGCAGTGCCGGACAGGCTGGGGCCAACGTCCTGACTTTC
CASSAGQAGANVLTF
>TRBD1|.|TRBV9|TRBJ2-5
TGTGCCAGCAGCCAGAGACAGGGGGCTGGTCAGACCCAGTACTTC
CASSQRQGAGQTQYF
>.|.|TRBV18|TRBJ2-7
TGTGCCAGCTCACCTAACTCCTACGAGCAGTACTTC
CASSPNSYEQYF
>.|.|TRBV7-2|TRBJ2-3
TGTGCCAGCAGCTCCGGACTCGCCACAGATACGCAGTATTTT
CASSSGLATDTQYF
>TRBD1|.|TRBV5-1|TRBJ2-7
TGCGCCAGCAGCTTGGGACAGGGCGACGAGCAGTACTTC
CASSLGQGDEQYF
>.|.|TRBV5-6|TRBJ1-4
TGTGCCAGCAGCTTCAGTGCAACTAATGAAAAACTGTTTTTT
CASSFSATNEKLFF
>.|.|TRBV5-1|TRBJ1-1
TGCGCCAGCAGCGTTATGACAGGTATGAACACTGAAGCTTTCTTT
CASSVMTGMNTEAFF
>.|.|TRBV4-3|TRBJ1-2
TGCGCCAGCAGCCAAGGTCTTAGGGGGACTAACTATGGCTACACCTTC
CASSQGLRGTNYGYTF
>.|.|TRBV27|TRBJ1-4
TGTGCCAGCAGTTTCCAACAGGGAGCTAATGAAAAACTGTTTTTT
CASSFQQGANEKLFF
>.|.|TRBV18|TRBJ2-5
TGTGCCAGCTCACCATTCCGGGAAGAGACCCAGTACTTC
CASSPFREETQYF
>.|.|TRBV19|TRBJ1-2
TGTGCCAGTAGTATTAACAGGGCCTATGGCTACACCTTC
CASSINRAYGYTF
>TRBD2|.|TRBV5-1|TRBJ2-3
TGCGCCAGCAGCTTGGCGCGCGCGGGAGGCTCCCCAGATACGCAGTATTTT
CASSLARAGGSPDTQYF
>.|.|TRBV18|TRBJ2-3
TGTGCCAGCTCACCGTTCGGACAGAACACAGATACGCAGTATTTT
CASSPFGQNTDTQYF
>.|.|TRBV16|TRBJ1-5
TGTGCCAGCAGCCCTGATCCTACCAAGCCCCAGCATTTT
CASSPDPTKPQHF
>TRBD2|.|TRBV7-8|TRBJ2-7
TGTGCCAGCAGCTTATCAGCGGGAGGGCGGGACGAGCAGTACTTC
CASSLSAGGRDEQYF
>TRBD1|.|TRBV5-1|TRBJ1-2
TGCGCCAGCAGCGCTGGGACAGGGGTTAACTATGGCTACACCTTC
CASSAGTGVNYGYTF